This T cell receptor (beta chain) was sequenced for a study of cytomegalovirus exposure and HLA in healthy donors. PCR amplification relied on 60 Vbeta primers (plus 13 Jbeta primers). Repertoires were generated with immunoSEQ multiplex PCR, while TCRdb's copy carries only in-frame clones and drops some. The sample includes about 110,000 clones, approximately 80% seen only once; the top ten take roughly 6.2%. The study's findings and limits: A link between a missense DCLRE1C variant and TCR beta V- and J-gene trimming emerged from a later analysis.

Of note for this clone: What it binds is unknown.

This clonotype was obtained from a man aged 25-40 years in good health and CMV-seropositive. What was sequenced was PBMCs.

DNA for the CDR3: TGTGCCAGCAGTTCCAATTCGGATTCGGAGGGCTACACCTTC. This encodes CASSSNSDSEGYTF. The chain is built from TRBV27 and TRBJ1-2, with D unresolved. This CDR3 region has 14 residues. Germline V gene lookup returns CDR1 MNHEY and CDR2 SMNVEV (reference sequence). V was cut by 4 bases and J by 8 bases, with 17 bases left in between.